These 9 T cell receptor beta chains originate from one sample sequenced in a study of PD-L1 blockade in urothelial cancer. The table came from immunoSEQ multiplex PCR; TCRdb's copy has only in-frame clones and leaves some out. The sample gives about 80,000 clones, around 87% of which show up once; 5% to 7% is in the top ten. The source was PBMCs, collected around atezolizumab (anti-PD-L1) treatment. The receptors originated from a woman in her 70s with urothelial cancer.

The rearrangement joins TRBV7-2 to TRBJ2-3; TRBD2 matches 8 bases. The V gene end was trimmed by 5 bases and the J gene end by 4 bases; junction bases not matched to a gene: 5. Germline V gene lookup returns CDR1 SGHTA and CDR2 FQGNSA. The CDR3 sequence is 14 residues long. CDR3 region: CASSEWGLADTQYF. Written as DNA, the CDR3 is TGTGCCAGCAGCGAGTGGGGACTAGCAGATACGCAGTATTTT. The whole variable domain, filled in from reference TRBV7-2 and TRBJ2-3, reads GAGVSQSPSNKVTEKGKDVELRCDPISGHTALYWYRQSLGQGLEFLIYFQGNSAPDKSGLPSDRFSAERTGGSVSTLTIQRTQQEDSAVYLCASSEWGLADTQYFGPGTRLTVL.

This rearrangement joins TRBV7-6 to TRBJ1-4; D might be TRBD1 (5 bases). The CDR3 length is 15 residues. V lost 1 base and J lost 4, with 10 bases in between. Per the germline V gene, CDR1 is SGHVS and CDR2 is FNYEAQ. CDR3 loop: CASSLGRQGNEKLFF. DNA of the CDR3: TGTGCCAGCAGCTTAGGAAGGCAGGGTAATGAAAAACTGTTTTTT.

Concerning this clone: Other DNA sequences from this sample encode an identical CDR3 as well. The chain joins TRBV5-1 to TRBJ2-5, with TRBD2 matching 8 bases. J gave up 1 base and V 1 base, and 9 bases lay outside the gene matches. The germline V gene encodes CDR1 SGHRS and CDR2 YFSETQ. The length of the CDR3 is 17 residues. In DNA, the CDR3 is TGCGCCAGCAGCTTGCAAACTAGCGGAGGGCCCCAAGAGACCCAGTACTTC. Translation gives CASSLQTSGGPQETQYF.

This clone was seen a few times. The chain couples TRBV10-1 to TRBJ2-2; 10 bases align to TRBD1. This CDR3 has 13 amino acids. V lost 6 bases, J lost 6 bases, and 1 base stayed unmatched. Per the germline V gene, CDR1 is WNHNN and CDR2 is SYGVQD (reference sequence). The CDR3, as DNA: TGCGCCAGCAGAGGGACAGGGGCCGGGGAGCTGTTTTTT. Residues: CASRGTGAGELFF.

The chain uses TRBV7-8 and TRBJ2-1; weak D call: TRBD1 (6 bases). V was trimmed by 1 base and J by 1 base, leaving 11 bases between them. The CDR3 runs to 16 residues. Germline CDR1 reads SGHVS; CDR2 reads FQNEAQ. The CDR3 bases are TGTGCCAGCAGCTTAGATATCACAGGGTCCTACAATGAGCAGTTCTTC. Translated, it gives CASSLDITGSYNEQFF.

The rearrangement uses TRBV4-3 and TRBJ2-7; a possible D gene is TRBD1 (5 bases). CDR1 and CDR2 (germline): LGHNA, YSLEER. CDR3 length equals 13 residues. Trimming pared 0 bases from V and 3 bases from J, leaving 6 bases between. Written as DNA, the CDR3 is TGCGCCAGCAGCCAAGATCAGGGCTACGAGCAGTACTTC. This codes for CASSQDQGYEQYF.

V is TRBV27 and J is TRBJ1-5; 7 bases agree with TRBD1. Germline V lookup: CDR1 MNHEY, CDR2 SMNVEV (reference sequence). The CDR3 is 14 amino acids. The V and J ends lost 5 bases and 6 bases, in that order; junction bases with no gene match: 7. The CDR3 nucleotides read TGTGCCAGCAGTACAACAGGGGAGGCTCAGCCCCAGCATTTT. Encoded protein: CASSTTGEAQPQHF.

The rearrangement uses TRBV28 and TRBJ1-5; the match to TRBD1 covers 9 bases. The CDR3 has 17 residues. J was trimmed by 7 bases and V by 2 bases; bases with no gene match: 12. Germline values: CDR1 MDHEN, CDR2 SYDVKM. CDR3 sequence reads: CASSLPRGQGGGQPQHF. The CDR3 nucleotides read TGTGCCAGCAGTTTACCGAGGGGACAGGGTGGGGGCCAGCCCCAGCATTTT.

The chain carries TRBV2 and TRBJ2-2; 7 nucleotides agree with TRBD1. J gave up 5 bases and V 6 bases, and 12 bases lay outside the gene matches. Per germline, CDR1 SNHLY and CDR2 FYNNEI. The CDR3 runs to 16 residues. CDR3 nucleotides: TGTGCCAGCAGACCCGACAGGGCGGTATGGACCGGGGAGCTGTTTTTT. Protein sequence: CASRPDRAVWTGELFF.